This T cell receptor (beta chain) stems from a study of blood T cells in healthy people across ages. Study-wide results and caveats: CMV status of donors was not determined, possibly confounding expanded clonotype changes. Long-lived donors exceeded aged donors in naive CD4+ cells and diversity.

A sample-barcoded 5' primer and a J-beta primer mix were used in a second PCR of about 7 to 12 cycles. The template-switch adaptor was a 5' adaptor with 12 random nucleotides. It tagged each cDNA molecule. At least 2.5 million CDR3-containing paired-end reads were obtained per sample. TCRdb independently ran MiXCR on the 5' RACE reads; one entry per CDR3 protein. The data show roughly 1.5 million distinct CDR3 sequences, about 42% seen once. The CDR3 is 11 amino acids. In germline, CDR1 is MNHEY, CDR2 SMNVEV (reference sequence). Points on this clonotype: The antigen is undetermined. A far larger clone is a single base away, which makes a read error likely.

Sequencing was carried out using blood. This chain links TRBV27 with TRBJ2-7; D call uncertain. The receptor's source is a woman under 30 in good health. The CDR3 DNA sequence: TGTGCCGGCAGTCCCGACTACGAGCAGTACTTC. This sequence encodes CAGSPDYEQYF.